The clone carrying this T cell receptor (beta chain) was observed once. The V gene lost 5 bases and the J gene lost 4 bases, with 15 bases spanning the gap. CDR3 length: 14 amino acids. Germline-derived CDR1 and CDR2 are MDHEN and SYDVKM. This sample was taken from a study of shared clonotypes between healthy human individuals. Background on the study: Three plates were used per donor for CD4 naive, three for CD4 memory, two for CD8 naive and one for CD8 memory.

The protocol was immunoSEQ multiplex PCR, while the TCRdb copy is restricted to in-frame clones and leaves out a portion. The sample gives roughly 2 million clones, approximately 94% of which show up once; around 1.1% is in the top ten. It was CD45RO-negative cells, positively selected for CCR7, that made up naive CD8 cells, with terminally differentiated effector memory CD45RA+ cells excluded. The sequenced sample consisted of naive CD8+ T cells sorted from blood. This TCR came from a man aged 18 to 35 in good health. This rearrangement joins TRBV28 to TRBJ2-7, with D possibly matching TRBD1 (6 bases). The CDR3 coding sequence is TGTGCCAGCAGTCCGCAAGGGGGTTCTTACGAGCAGTACTTC. It is translated as CASSPQGGSYEQYF.